This TCR beta chain was recorded in a study of blood T cell repertoires in COVID-19 (TCRdb year 2020). Study-level background: Samples from collaborators originated in the United States, Italy and Spain and spanned both the acute and convalescent phases of COVID-19. The samples were drawn from the first 160 participants of the ongoing ImmuneRACE study and from 1,200 or so subjects provided by 6 global collaborators. Where available, HLA class I and class II types were taken from metadata supplied by the sample provider and were not determined by assay-based typing. The dataset comprised deeply sampled blood TCRbeta repertoires from subjects exposed to, actively infected with, or recovered from COVID-19. The material from the prospective study consisted of cDNA or gDNA derived from T cells, B-cell-depleted T cells, or PBMCs. The sample metadata nearly always contained a de-identified subject ID, COVID-19 status, age in years and sex. The repertoires were made available in a free public database intended to serve as a resource for research on the immune response to SARS-CoV-2.

Overall study results and their limits: Clinical and demographic metadata were provided uncurated, with the amount varying by source and participant.

In the case of this clone: Its target antigen remains unknown. No base qualities exist here, and no much larger clone lies one base off it.

From cysteine to phenylalanine, the CDR3 is 15 amino acids long. Left in the record is the CDR3 DNA by itself, 45 bases read in frame from the first base. The junction carries 10 bases between V and J, which are trimmed by 3 bases and 1 base respectively. CDR1 LNHDA and CDR2 SQIVND are derived from the germline V gene (reference sequence). Collaborating institutions collected whole blood in K2EDTA tubes following their own protocols. Collaborator samples were shipped for TCRbeta analysis as frozen whole blood, isolated PBMCs, or DNA extracted from either sample type. The immunoSEQ Assay, a bias-controlled multiplex PCR, was used to amplify TCRbeta CDR3 regions from genomic DNA. The original methods were these. The number of nucleated cells in each sample was estimated from the amplification of reference gene primers within the assay. Sequence reads were collapsed and filtered to measure the absolute abundance of every unique TCRbeta CDR3 rearrangement. For each sample, productive Simpson clonality was calculated as the square root of Simpson's diversity index across productive rearrangements. This immuneACCESS table, as held by TCRdb, lists in-frame sequences with V and J called but not all clones. Of the missing ones, under half trace to an unresolved V gene in checked studies; the others have no known cause. That table is the source of V, J and clone size, and D and trimming were worked out from the DNA. The sample table lists 86,000 or so clones, roughly 95% of them with a count of one. Of the sample, approximately 4.3% is held by the ten largest clones.

Source material: peripheral blood. In this chain, TRBV19 is recombined with TRBJ1-5; no D segment can be confidently identified. The source is a human donor with active COVID-19. The donor label of this sample is uncertain. The DNA sequence is TGTGCCAGTAGTATCTGGGCTGGCAGCAATCAGCCCCAGCATTTT. Its protein is CASSIWAGSNQPQHF.